A single sample is the source of the 8 T cell receptor beta chains below, sequenced in a study of cytomegalovirus exposure and HLA in healthy donors. PCR employed 60 Vbeta and 13 Jbeta primers. Measured with immunoSEQ multiplex PCR; TCRdb has only the in-frame clones, and not every one. This table has 150,000 to 200,000 clones, around 80% appearing once. The source material was PBMCs. The receptors come from a woman aged 25 to 45 in good health and CMV-seropositive.

This chain joins TRBV5-5 and TRBJ1-1; 8 nucleotides line up with TRBD1. Germline V gene lookup returns CDR1 SGHKS and CDR2 YYEKEE (reference sequence). With V trimmed by 7 bases and J by 1 base, 9 bases remained unmatched. CDR3 length: 15 amino acids. CDR3 nucleotides: TGTGCCAGCGGTTTGACAGGGGAAGGGAACACTGAAGCTTTCTTT. This encodes CASGLTGEGNTEAFF.

This chain joins TRBV9 and TRBJ2-2; TRBD2 matches 9 bases. The CDR3 loop spans 14 amino acids. Germline values: CDR1 SGDLS, CDR2 YYNGEE. After removal of 5 bases from V and 6 bases from J, the junction contained 5 bases not matched to a gene. The CDR3 DNA sequence: TGTGCCAGCAGTAGCGGGAGTTCGGCCGGGGAGCTGTTTTTT. It encodes CASSSGSSAGELFF.

This clone was picked up one time. The V gene is TRBV19, the J gene TRBJ2-3; maybe TRBD1 (5 bases). This CDR3 contains 14 residues. The germline V gene has CDR1 LNHDA and CDR2 SQIVND (reference sequence). V shed 3 bases and J shed 1 base, with 8 bases lying between them. The CDR3 is CASSMGPGTDTQYF. Here the CDR3 DNA reads TGTGCCAGTAGTATGGGGCCAGGCACAGATACGCAGTATTTT.

The chain joins TRBV19 to TRBJ1-2; no firm D call. V lost 4 bases and J 8 bases, leaving 11 bases between the germline ends. Germline values: CDR1 LNHDA, CDR2 SQIVND (reference sequence). The CDR3 has 12 residues. CDR3 coding DNA: TGTGCCAGTAGTAACCAGGCCTTCGGCTACACCTTC. Translation gives CASSNQAFGYTF.

The chain couples TRBV6-1 to TRBJ2-2, with D hard to call. Germline-derived CDR1 and CDR2 are MNHNS and SASEGT. The CDR3 sequence is 15 residues long. The germline V and J ends were trimmed by 4 bases and 3 bases, with 12 bases remaining between them. This CDR3 is CASSGAFRYTGELFF. CDR3 nucleotide sequence: TGTGCCAGCAGTGGGGCTTTCCGCTACACCGGGGAGCTGTTTTTT.

The rearrangement links TRBV4-3 to TRBJ2-5; 9 positions match TRBD1. The CDR3 loop spans 14 amino acids. Germline CDR1 is LGHNA and CDR2 is YSLEER. The V and J ends lost 4 bases and 4 bases, in that order; junction bases with no gene match: 4. In DNA, the CDR3 is TGCGCCAGCAGCCTAACAGGGGGCCCAGAGACCCAGTACTTC. The encoded protein is CASSLTGGPETQYF.

The chain recombines TRBV30 with TRBJ1-1, with D possibly being TRBD1 (5 bases). Per the germline V gene, CDR1 is GTSNPN and CDR2 is SVGIG (reference sequence). The germline V and J ends were trimmed by 8 bases and 1 base, with 20 bases remaining between them. CDR3 size: 15 residues. The CDR3 nucleotides read TGTGCCACTACCGGGACTCATGGGGCGAACACTGAAGCTTTCTTT. Translation: CATTGTHGANTEAFF.

The gene calls are TRBV4-3 and TRBJ2-1; D is perhaps TRBD1 (6 bases). V was pared by 0 bases and J by 5 bases, with 11 bases between. The CDR3 has 15 amino acids. Germline-derived CDR1 and CDR2 are LGHNA and YSLEER. CDR3 DNA sequence: TGCGCCAGCAGCCAAGATCTGTCAGGGGACAATGAGCAGTTCTTC. The encoded protein is CASSQDLSGDNEQFF.